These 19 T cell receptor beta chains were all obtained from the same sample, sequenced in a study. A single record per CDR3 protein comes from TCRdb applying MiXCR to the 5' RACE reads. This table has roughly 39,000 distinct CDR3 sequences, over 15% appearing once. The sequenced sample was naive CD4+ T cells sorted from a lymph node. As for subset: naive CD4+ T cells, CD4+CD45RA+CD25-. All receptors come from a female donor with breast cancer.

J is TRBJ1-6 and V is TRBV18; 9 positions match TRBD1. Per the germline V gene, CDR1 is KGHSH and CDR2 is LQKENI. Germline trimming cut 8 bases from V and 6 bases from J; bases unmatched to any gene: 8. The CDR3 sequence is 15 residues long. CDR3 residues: CASLVQGASNSPLHF. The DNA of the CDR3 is TGTGCCAGCCTTGTACAGGGGGCAAGTAATTCACCCCTCCACTTT.

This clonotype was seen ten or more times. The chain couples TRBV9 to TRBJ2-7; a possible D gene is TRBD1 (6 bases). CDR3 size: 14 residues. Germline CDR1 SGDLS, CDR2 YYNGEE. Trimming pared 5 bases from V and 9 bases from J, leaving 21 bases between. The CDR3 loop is CASSAGVPASRQYF. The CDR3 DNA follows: TGTGCCAGCAGTGCAGGGGTACCCGCGTCTAGGCAGTACTTC.

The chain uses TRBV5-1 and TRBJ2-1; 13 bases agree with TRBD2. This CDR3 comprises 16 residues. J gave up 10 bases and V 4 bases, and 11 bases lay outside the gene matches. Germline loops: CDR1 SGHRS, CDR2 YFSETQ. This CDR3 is CASSPRTSGRESEQFF. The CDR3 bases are TGCGCCAGCAGCCCCAGAACTAGCGGGAGGGAATCCGAGCAGTTCTTC.

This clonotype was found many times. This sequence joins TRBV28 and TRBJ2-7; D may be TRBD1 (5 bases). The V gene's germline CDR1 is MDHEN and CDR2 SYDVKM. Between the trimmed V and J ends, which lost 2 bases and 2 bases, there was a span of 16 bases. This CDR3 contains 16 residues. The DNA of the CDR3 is TGTGCCAGCAGTTTACAGGGAACCCGGCCCACCTACGAGCAGTACTTC. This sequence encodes CASSLQGTRPTYEQYF.

CDR3: CASALMTGSYEQYF. The CDR3 nucleotides read TGCGCCAGTGCCCTTATGACAGGGTCCTACGAGCAGTACTTC. The V call is TRBV5-1, the J call TRBJ2-7, with 7 bases fitting TRBD1. Germline V CDR1 and CDR2: SGHRS, YFSETQ. The trim removed 8 bases at V and 1 base at J, leaving 9 bases unmatched. The CDR3 covers 14 residues.

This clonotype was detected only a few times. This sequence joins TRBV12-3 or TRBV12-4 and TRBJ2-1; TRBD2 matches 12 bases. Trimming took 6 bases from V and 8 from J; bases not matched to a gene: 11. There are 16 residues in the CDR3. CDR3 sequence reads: CASSSRLAGGVDEQFF. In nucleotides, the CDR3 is TGTGCCAGCAGCTCTCGGCTAGCGGGAGGGGTTGATGAGCAGTTCTTC.

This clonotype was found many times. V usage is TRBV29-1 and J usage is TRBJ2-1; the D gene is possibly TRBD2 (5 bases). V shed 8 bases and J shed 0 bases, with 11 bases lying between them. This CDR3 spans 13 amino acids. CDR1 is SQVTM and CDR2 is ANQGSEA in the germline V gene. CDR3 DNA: TGCAGCATTCTAGGGAGCTCCTACAATGAGCAGTTCTTC. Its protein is CSILGSSYNEQFF.

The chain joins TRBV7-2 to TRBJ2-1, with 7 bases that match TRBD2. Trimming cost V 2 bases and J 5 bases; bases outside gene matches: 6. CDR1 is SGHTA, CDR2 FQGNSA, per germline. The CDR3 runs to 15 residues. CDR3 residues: CASSLFGSGDNEQFF. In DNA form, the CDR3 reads TGTGCCAGCAGCTTATTCGGGAGCGGGGACAATGAGCAGTTCTTC.

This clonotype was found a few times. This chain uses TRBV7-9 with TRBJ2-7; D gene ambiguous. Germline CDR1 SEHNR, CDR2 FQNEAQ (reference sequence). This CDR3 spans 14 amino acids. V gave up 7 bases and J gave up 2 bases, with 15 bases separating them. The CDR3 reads CASTSVQSAYEQYF. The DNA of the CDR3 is TGTGCCAGCACCTCCGTGCAGTCCGCCTACGAGCAGTACTTC.

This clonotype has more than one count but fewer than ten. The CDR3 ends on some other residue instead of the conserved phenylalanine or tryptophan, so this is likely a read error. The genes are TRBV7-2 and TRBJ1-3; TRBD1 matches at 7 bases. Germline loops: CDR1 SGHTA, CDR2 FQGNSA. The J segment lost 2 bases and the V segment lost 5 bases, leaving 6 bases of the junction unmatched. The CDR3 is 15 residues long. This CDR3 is CASSLDRAAGNTIYL. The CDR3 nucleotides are TGTGCCAGCAGCCTCGACAGGGCGGCTGGAAACACCATATATCTT.

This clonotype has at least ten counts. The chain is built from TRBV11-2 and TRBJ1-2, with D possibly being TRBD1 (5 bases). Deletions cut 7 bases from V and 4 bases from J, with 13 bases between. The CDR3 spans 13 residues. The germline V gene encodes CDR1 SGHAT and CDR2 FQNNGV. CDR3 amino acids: CASTITGPYGYTF. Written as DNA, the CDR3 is TGTGCCAGCACTATTACAGGACCCTATGGCTACACCTTC. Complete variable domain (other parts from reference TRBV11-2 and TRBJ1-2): EAGVAQSPRYKIIEKRQSVAFWCNPISGHATLYWYQQILGQGPKLLIQFQNNGVVDDSQLPKDRFSAERLKGVDSTLKIQPAKLEDSAVYLCASTITGPYGYTFGSGTRLTVV.

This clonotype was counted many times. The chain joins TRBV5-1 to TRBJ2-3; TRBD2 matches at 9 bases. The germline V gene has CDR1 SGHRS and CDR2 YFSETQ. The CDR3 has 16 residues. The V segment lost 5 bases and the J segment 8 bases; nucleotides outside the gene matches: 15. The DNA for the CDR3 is TGCGCCAGCAGTACTCCAGCGGGAGGATTCGGCGCTACGCAGTATTTT. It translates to CASSTPAGGFGATQYF.

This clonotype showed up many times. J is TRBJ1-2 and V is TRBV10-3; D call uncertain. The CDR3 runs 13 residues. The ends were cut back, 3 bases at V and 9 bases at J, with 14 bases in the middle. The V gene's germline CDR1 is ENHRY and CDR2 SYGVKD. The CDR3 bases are TGTGCCATCAGTGAAGCTTTGCAGGTTAGCTACACCTTC. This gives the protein CAISEALQVSYTF.

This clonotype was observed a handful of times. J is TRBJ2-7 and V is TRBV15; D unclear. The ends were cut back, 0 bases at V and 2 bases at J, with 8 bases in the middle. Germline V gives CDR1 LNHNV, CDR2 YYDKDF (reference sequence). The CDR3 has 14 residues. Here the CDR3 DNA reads TGTGCCACCAGCAGAGATCAATCAGCCTACGAGCAGTACTTC. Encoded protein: CATSRDQSAYEQYF.

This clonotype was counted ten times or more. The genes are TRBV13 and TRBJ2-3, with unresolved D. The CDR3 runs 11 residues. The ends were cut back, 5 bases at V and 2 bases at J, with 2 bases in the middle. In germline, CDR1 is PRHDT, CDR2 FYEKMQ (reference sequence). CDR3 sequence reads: CASSTTDTQYF. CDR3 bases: TGTGCCAGCAGCACCACAGATACGCAGTATTTT. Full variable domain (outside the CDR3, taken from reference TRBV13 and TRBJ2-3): AAGVIQSPRHLIKEKRETATLKCYPIPRHDTVYWYQQGPGQDPQFLISFYEKMQSDKGSIPDRFSAQQFSDYHSELNMSSLELGDSALYFCASSTTDTQYFGPGTRLTVL.

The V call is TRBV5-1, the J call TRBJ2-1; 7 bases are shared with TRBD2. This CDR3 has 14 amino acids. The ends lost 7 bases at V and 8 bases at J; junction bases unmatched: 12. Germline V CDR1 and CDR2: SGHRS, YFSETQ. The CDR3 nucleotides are TGCGCCAGCTCAAGCGGGACGCCTTACGATGAGCAGTTCTTC. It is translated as CASSSGTPYDEQFF.

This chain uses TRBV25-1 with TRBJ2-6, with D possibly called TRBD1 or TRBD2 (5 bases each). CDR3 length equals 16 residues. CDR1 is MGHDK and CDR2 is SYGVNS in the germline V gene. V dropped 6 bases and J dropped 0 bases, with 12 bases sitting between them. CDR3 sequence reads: CASSPSGSSGANVLTF. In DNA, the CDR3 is TGTGCCAGCAGCCCCTCAGGGAGCTCTGGGGCCAACGTCCTGACTTTC.

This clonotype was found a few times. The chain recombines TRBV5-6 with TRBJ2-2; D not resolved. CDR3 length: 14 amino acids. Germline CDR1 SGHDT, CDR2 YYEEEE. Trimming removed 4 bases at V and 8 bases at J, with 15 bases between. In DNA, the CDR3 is TGTGCCAGCAGCGACGACACGGGTTTGGGGGAGCTGTTTTTT. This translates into CASSDDTGLGELFF.

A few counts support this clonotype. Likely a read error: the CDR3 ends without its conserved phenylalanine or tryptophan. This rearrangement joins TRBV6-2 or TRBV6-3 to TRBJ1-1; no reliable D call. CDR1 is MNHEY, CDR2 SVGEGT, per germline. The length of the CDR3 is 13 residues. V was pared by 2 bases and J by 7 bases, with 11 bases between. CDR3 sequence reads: CASSYKEGGEAFS. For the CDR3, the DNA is TGTGCCAGCAGTTACAAGGAGGGAGGTGAAGCTTTCTCT.